The 24 T cell receptor beta chains listed next were all sequenced from one sample in a study of T-cell reconstitution after alpha-beta-depleted transplantation in children (dated by TCRdb to 2015 to 2016). Library prep was done by PCR. TCRdb lists the instrument as Illumina HiSeq 2500. TCR libraries were prepared with molecular barcoding, using unique molecular identifiers to normalize TCRbeta repertoire quantification. TCRdb reran the public reads through fastp at Q25 and MiXCR, keeping productive beta chains. Rows merge per CDR3 protein into single entries with the most common DNA and genes. In all, the sample holds more than 400,000 distinct CDR3 sequences, and about 40% of those were seen once. The ten largest clones represent 27% of the sample. Explained via the paper, the treatment or condition label denotes: allogeneic hematopoietic cell transplantation with graft depleted of TCRalphabeta T cells and CD19 B cells.

The source material was PBMCs, sampled before TCRalphabeta/CD19-depleted stem cell transplant. Every receptor here comes from a girl aged 2 to 9 with aplastic anemia, due to receive a stem cell transplant.

The chain joins TRBV5-1 to TRBJ2-3, with 7 positions matching TRBD2. After removal of 6 bases from V and 5 bases from J, the junction contained 12 bases not matched to a gene. The CDR3 totals 15 residues. Germline CDR1 is SGHRS and CDR2 is YFSETQ. The CDR3 DNA is TGCGCCAGCACCCGACTGACGCGGGAGCAAGATACGCAGTATTTT. Translation gives CASTRLTREQDTQYF.

The chain employs TRBV7-9 and TRBJ2-1, with TRBD1 identical over 8 bases. CDR3 size: 14 residues. Germline V gene lookup returns CDR1 SEHNR and CDR2 FQNEAQ (reference sequence). With 4 bases clipped from V and 6 bases from J, the junction kept 5 bases outside the gene matches. The CDR3 spells CASSSEDRVNEQFF. CDR3 coding DNA: TGTGCCAGCAGCTCCGAGGACAGGGTCAATGAGCAGTTCTTC.

This clonotype has a count of ten or more. J is TRBJ2-1 and V is TRBV12-3 or TRBV12-4; TRBD1 matches at 9 bases. This CDR3 comprises 14 residues. V shed 4 bases, J shed 9 bases, and the junction held 7 bases outside the gene matches. The CDR3 DNA follows: TGTGCCAGCAGTTCGTGGGACAGGGAGGGTGAGCAGTTCTTC. Its protein product is CASSSWDREGEQFF.

Ten or more counts support this clonotype. The chain is built from TRBV7-9 and TRBJ2-7; D unclear. Germline-derived CDR1 and CDR2 are SEHNR and FQNEAQ (reference sequence). The V gene lost 5 bases and the J gene lost 4 bases, with 18 bases spanning the gap. The CDR3 covers 15 residues. The CDR3 sequence is CASSAIQNGAYEQYF. DNA of the CDR3: TGTGCCAGCAGCGCTATACAGAACGGAGCTTACGAGCAGTACTTC.

This clonotype has a handful of counts. In DNA form, the CDR3 reads TGCGCCAGCAGCATGGGCTCGGGAGGGAGCAATCAGCCCCAGCATTTT. Translated, it gives CASSMGSGGSNQPQHF. The chain couples TRBV5-1 to TRBJ1-5; the D is unclear. Germline CDR1 is SGHRS and CDR2 is YFSETQ. CDR3 size: 16 residues. V was cut by 4 bases and J by 1 base, with 15 bases left in between.

As regards this clonotype: A much larger clone sits a single nucleotide away, making a read error possible. The rearrangement uses TRBV20-1 and TRBJ1-1; D may be TRBD1 (5 bases). Germline CDR1 DFQATT, CDR2 SNEGSKA (reference sequence). V lost 0 bases to trimming and J lost 5 bases, with 7 bases between them. This CDR3 is built from 12 residues. The chain's CDR3 is CSAREGVTEAFF. The CDR3 nucleotides read TGCAGTGCTAGAGAGGGGGTTACTGAAGCTTTCTTT.

The V and J genes are TRBV29-1 and TRBJ2-1; 12 bases align to TRBD2. The CDR3 extends over 15 amino acids. Germline V gene lookup returns CDR1 SQVTM and CDR2 ANQGSEA. V lost 3 bases, J lost 8 bases, and 8 bases stayed unmatched. DNA of the CDR3: TGCAGCGTTGAGGGGCTAGCGGGGGGGATATATGAGCAGTTCTTC. Its translation is CSVEGLAGGIYEQFF.

The chain combines TRBV7-2 with TRBJ2-1, with 7 bases that match TRBD2. The length of the CDR3 is 17 residues. Trimming removed 1 base from V and 0 bases from J; junction bases left unmatched: 6. Germline values: CDR1 SGHTA, CDR2 FQGNSA. CDR3 sequence reads: CASSLVFGGSSYNEQFF. CDR3 in DNA: TGTGCCAGCAGCTTAGTATTTGGCGGGAGCTCCTACAATGAGCAGTTCTTC.

This clonotype was detected a few times. The chain has TRBV11-2 and TRBJ2-6, with 8 bases aligning to TRBD1. After removal of 0 bases from V and 2 bases from J, the junction contained 9 bases not matched to a gene. The germline V gene has CDR1 SGHAT and CDR2 FQNNGV. CDR3 size: 19 residues. The CDR3 DNA follows: TGTGCCAGCAGCTTAGAAGGGACAGGAGTTTTCACTGGGGCCAACGTCCTGACTTTC. Protein sequence: CASSLEGTGVFTGANVLTF.

The gene calls are TRBV6-1 and TRBJ2-7, with TRBD1 matching over 8 bases. The V segment lost 2 bases and the J segment 5 bases; nucleotides outside the gene matches: 8. This CDR3 is built from 15 residues. Germline loops: CDR1 MNHNS, CDR2 SASEGT. The CDR3 region has the DNA TGTGCCAGCAGTGAATTGGCAGGGGGCCCTGACGAGCAGTACTTC. Its protein product is CASSELAGGPDEQYF.

This clonotype was counted ten times or more. CDR3 protein: CASSPPTASNTGELFF. The CDR3 DNA is TGTGCCAGCTCACCACCTACAGCATCGAACACCGGGGAGCTGTTTTTT. The gene calls are TRBV18 and TRBJ2-2; D gene ambiguous. The CDR3 length is 16 residues. Deletions cut 0 bases from V and 0 bases from J, with 8 bases between. Germline lookup yields CDR1 KGHSH and CDR2 LQKENI.

This clonotype was detected only a few times. The chain carries TRBV6-1 and TRBJ2-2, with a tentative D call TRBD2 (5 bases). The germline V gene has CDR1 MNHNS and CDR2 SASEGT. The CDR3 is made up of 13 amino acids. Trimming removed 11 bases from V and 4 bases from J, with 14 bases in between. CDR3 region: CAFRELGTGELFF. In DNA, the CDR3 is TGTGCCTTTCGGGAATTGGGCACCGGGGAGCTGTTTTTT.

The table lists this clonotype with a count of one. This chain uses TRBV20-1 with TRBJ2-3, with D unresolved. This CDR3 is built from 13 residues. Germline values: CDR1 DFQATT, CDR2 SNEGSKA (reference sequence). Trimming left V 3 bases short and J 5 bases short, with 12 bases between. The CDR3 DNA follows: TGCAGTGCTAGTTCGCTTAGAGGAGATACGCAGTATTTT. Translating it yields CSASSLRGDTQYF.

This clonotype was observed many times. The chain couples TRBV20-1 to TRBJ2-5; 9 bases are a match to TRBD2. The length of the CDR3 is 13 residues. The germline V gene has CDR1 DFQATT and CDR2 SNEGSKA (reference sequence). As DNA, the CDR3 is TGCAGCCGGACTAGCGCAAGGGAAGAGACCCAGTACTTC. Its protein is CSRTSAREETQYF.

The rearrangement links TRBV10-1 to TRBJ2-2, with 9 bases that match TRBD1. The CDR3 has 19 amino acids. CDR1 is WNHNN, CDR2 SYGVQD, per germline (reference sequence). Germline trimming cut 6 bases from V and 6 bases from J; bases unmatched to any gene: 20. The CDR3 region is CASRRAYTRDRVDPGELFF. As DNA, the CDR3 is TGCGCCAGCAGGAGAGCCTACACCAGGGACAGGGTCGACCCCGGGGAGCTGTTTTTT.

CDR3 in DNA: TGTGCCAGCAGTTTAGCGGGGGGAGGGATTAATGAAAAACTGTTTTTT. Its translation: CASSLAGGGINEKLFF. This chain joins TRBV12-3 or TRBV12-4 and TRBJ1-4; possibly TRBD1 for D (5 bases). The germline V and J ends were trimmed by 0 bases and 4 bases, with 12 bases remaining between them. The CDR3 runs 16 residues.

This clonotype was picked up many times. The V gene is TRBV7-9, the J gene TRBJ2-7; 7 nucleotides line up with TRBD2. Germline assignment: CDR1 SEHNR and CDR2 FQNEAQ (reference sequence). The CDR3 has 11 amino acids. The ends lost 3 bases at V and 7 bases at J; junction bases unmatched: 0. The CDR3 DNA sequence: TGTGCCAGCAGCTTCGGGGGGGAGCAGTACTTC. It codes for CASSFGGEQYF. The variable domain in full, completed from reference TRBV7-9 and TRBJ2-7, reads DTGVSQNPRHKITKRGQNVTFRCDPISEHNRLYWYRQTLGQGPEFLTYFQNEAQLEKSRLLSDRFSAERPKGSFSTLEIQRTEQGDSAMYLCASSFGGEQYFGPGTRLTVT.

This sequence joins TRBV18 and TRBJ2-7; D is possibly TRBD1 (6 bases). Per the germline V gene, CDR1 is KGHSH and CDR2 is LQKENI. Trimming took off 2 bases at V and 7 bases at J, with 18 bases between the two ends. The CDR3 spans 15 residues. The CDR3 region has the DNA TGTGCCAGCTCACCATCGGAGACAGGCCTGGGGGAGCAGTACTTC. This codes for CASSPSETGLGEQYF.

The CDR3 is CASSLGGGHNQPQHF. The CDR3 DNA sequence: TGCGCCAGCAGCTTGGGAGGGGGACATAATCAGCCCCAGCATTTT. V gene TRBV5-1 combines with J gene TRBJ1-5, with a weak D call TRBD1 (6 bases). Per the germline V gene, CDR1 is SGHRS and CDR2 is YFSETQ. Trimming cost V 0 bases and J 4 bases, with 11 bases left between them. The CDR3 extends over 15 amino acids.

This chain joins TRBV20-1 and TRBJ2-2, with a weak D call TRBD2 (6 bases). This CDR3 contains 14 residues. Germline lookup yields CDR1 DFQATT and CDR2 SNEGSKA (reference sequence). V was cut by 6 bases and J by 3 bases, with 14 bases left in between. For the CDR3, the DNA is TGCAGTGCAGGGCGGAGGGGATACACCGGGGAGCTGTTTTTT. As protein: CSAGRRGYTGELFF.

In this sample, this clonotype turned up many times. This chain links TRBV24-1 with TRBJ2-2; 9 bases fit TRBD1. V dropped 0 bases and J dropped 8; count of bases not matched to a gene: 9. This CDR3 has 17 amino acids. Per the germline V gene, CDR1 is KGHDR and CDR2 is SFDVKD. The CDR3 DNA follows: TGTGCCACCAGTGATTTGGAACCGGACAGGGGAGCTGGGGAGCTGTTTTTT. Translating gives CATSDLEPDRGAGELFF.

The V and J genes are TRBV28 and TRBJ2-3; no clear D. The germline V gene encodes CDR1 MDHEN and CDR2 SYDVKM. This CDR3 has 13 amino acids. V shed 2 bases and J shed 3 bases, with 6 bases lying between them. CDR3 DNA sequence: TGTGCCAGCAGTTTAAAGTGGACAGATACGCAGTATTTT. It is translated as CASSLKWTDTQYF.

This clonotype was seen a few times. The chain links TRBV12-3 or TRBV12-4 to TRBJ1-4; D is unresolved. CDR3 size: 16 residues. Trimming removed 1 base from V and 0 bases from J, with 9 bases in between. CDR3: CASSLGSAATNEKLFF. The DNA of the CDR3 is TGTGCCAGCAGTTTAGGTTCGGCAGCAACTAATGAAAAACTGTTTTTT.

This clonotype was detected ten times or more. The CDR3, as DNA: TGCAGCGTTGAAGATATGGCGCGGGCCTCAACAGATACGCAGTATTTT. This encodes CSVEDMARASTDTQYF. The rearrangement joins TRBV29-1 to TRBJ2-3; D might be TRBD2 (5 bases). Germline loops: CDR1 SQVTM, CDR2 ANQGSEA. The CDR3 runs 16 residues. Trimming took 0 bases from V and 3 from J, leaving 16 bases between them.